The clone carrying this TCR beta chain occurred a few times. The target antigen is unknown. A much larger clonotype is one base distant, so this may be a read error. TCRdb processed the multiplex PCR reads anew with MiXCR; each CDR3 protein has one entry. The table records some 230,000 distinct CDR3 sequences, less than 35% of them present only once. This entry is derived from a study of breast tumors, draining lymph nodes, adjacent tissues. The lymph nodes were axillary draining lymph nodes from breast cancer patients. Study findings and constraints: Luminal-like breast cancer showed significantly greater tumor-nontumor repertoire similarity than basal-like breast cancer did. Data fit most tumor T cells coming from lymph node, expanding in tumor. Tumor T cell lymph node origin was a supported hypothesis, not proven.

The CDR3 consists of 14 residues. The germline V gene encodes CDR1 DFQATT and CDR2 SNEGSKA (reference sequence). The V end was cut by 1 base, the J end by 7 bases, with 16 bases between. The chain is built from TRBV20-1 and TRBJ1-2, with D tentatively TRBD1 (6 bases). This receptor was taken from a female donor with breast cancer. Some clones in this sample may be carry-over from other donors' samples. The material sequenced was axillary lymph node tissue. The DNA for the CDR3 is TGCAGTGCTAGAGCTCCCCAGGGGTTGGCTGGCTACACCTTC. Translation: CSARAPQGLAGYTF.